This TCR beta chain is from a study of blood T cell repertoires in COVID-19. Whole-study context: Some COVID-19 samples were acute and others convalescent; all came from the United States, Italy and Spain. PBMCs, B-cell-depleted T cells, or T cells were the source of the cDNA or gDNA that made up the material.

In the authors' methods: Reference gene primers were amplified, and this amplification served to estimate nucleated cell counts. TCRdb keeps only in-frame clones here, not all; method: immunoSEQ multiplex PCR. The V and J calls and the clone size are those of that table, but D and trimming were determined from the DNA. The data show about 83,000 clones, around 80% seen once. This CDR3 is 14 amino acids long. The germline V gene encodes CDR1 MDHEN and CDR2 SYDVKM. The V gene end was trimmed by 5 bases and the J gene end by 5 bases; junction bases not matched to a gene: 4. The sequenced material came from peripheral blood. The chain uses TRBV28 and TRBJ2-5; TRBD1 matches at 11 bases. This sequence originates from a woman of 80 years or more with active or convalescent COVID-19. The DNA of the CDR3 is TGTGCCAGCAGTCGGACAGGGGGCGGCGAGACCCAGTACTTC. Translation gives CASSRTGGGETQYF.